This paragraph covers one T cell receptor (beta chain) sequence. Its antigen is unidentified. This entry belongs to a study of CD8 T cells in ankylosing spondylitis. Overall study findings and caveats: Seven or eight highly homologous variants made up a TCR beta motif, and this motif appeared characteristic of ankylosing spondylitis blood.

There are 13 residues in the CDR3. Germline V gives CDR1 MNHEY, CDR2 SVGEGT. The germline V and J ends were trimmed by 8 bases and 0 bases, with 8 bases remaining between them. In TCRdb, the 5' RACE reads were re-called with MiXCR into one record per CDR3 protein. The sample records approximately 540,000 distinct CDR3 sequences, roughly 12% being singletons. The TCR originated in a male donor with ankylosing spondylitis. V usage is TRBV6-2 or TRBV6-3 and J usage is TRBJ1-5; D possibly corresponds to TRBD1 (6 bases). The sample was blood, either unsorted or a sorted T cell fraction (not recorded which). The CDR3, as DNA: TGTGCCAGCGAACAGGGTAGCAATCAGCCCCAGCATTTT. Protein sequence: CASEQGSNQPQHF.